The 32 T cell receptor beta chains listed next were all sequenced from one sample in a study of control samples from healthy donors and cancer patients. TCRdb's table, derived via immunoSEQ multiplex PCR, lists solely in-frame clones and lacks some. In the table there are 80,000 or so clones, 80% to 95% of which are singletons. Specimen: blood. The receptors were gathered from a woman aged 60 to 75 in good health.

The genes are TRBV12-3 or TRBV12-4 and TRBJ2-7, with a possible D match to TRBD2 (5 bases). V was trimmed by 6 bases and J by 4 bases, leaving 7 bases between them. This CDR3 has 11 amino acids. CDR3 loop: CASSRGYEQYF. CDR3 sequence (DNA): TGTGCCAGCAGCCGGGGATACGAGCAGTACTTC.

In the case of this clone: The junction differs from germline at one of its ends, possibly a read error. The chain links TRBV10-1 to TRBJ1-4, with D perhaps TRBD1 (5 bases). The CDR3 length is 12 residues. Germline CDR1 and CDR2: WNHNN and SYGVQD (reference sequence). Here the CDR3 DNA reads TGCGCCAGCACTATACCGGGGCCCTTAGCCCCTTTT. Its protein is CASTIPGPLAPF.

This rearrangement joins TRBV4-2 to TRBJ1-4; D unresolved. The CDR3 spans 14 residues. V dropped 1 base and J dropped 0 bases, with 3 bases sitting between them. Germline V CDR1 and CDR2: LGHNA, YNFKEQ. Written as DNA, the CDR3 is TGTGCCAGCAGCCAAGGAACAACTAATGAAAAACTGTTTTTT. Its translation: CASSQGTTNEKLFF.

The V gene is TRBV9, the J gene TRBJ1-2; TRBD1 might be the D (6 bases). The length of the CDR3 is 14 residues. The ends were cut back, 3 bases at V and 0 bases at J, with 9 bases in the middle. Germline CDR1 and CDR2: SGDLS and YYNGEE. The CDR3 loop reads CASSATGTNYGYTF. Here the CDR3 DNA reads TGTGCCAGCAGCGCGACAGGAACTAACTATGGCTACACCTTC.

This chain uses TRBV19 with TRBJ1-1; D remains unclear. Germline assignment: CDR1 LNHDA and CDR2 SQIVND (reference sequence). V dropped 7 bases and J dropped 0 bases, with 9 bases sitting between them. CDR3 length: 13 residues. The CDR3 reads CASINQMNTEAFF. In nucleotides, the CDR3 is TGTGCCAGTATAAACCAAATGAACACTGAAGCTTTCTTT.

The CDR3 nucleotides are TGTGCCAGCAGCTTAAGTTCTGCGAGCTCCTACAATGAGCAGTTCTTC. Translation gives CASSLSSASSYNEQFF. The rearrangement joins TRBV7-3 to TRBJ2-1; D is uncertain. V was trimmed by 1 base and J by 0 bases, leaving 10 bases between them. Looked up from germline, CDR1 is SGHTA and CDR2 is FQGTGA. This CDR3 region has 16 residues.

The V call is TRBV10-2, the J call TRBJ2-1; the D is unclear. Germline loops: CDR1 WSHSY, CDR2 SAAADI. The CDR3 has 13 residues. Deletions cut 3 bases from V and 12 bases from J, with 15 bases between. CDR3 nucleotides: TGCGCCAGCAGTGACAGTTGGGTCGGGTCGCAGTTCTTC. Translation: CASSDSWVGSQFF.

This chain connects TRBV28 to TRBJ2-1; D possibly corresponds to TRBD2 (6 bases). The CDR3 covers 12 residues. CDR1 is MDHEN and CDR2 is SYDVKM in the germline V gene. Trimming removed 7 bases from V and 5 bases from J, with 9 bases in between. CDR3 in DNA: TGTGCCAGCACCAAGCGGGACAATGAGCAGTTCTTC. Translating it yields CASTKRDNEQFF.

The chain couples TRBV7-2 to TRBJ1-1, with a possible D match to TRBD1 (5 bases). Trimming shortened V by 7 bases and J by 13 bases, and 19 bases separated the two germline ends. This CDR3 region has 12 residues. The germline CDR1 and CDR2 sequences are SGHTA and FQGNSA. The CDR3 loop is CASTHRRGYGFF. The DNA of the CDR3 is TGTGCCAGCACCCACCGGCGGGGGTACGGTTTCTTT.

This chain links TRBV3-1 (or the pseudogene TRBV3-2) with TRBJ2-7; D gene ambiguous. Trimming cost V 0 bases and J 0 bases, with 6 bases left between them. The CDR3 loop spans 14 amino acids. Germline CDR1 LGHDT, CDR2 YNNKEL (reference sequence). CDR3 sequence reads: CASSQDSYSYEQYF. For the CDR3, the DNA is TGTGCCAGCAGCCAAGACAGTTACTCCTACGAGCAGTACTTC.

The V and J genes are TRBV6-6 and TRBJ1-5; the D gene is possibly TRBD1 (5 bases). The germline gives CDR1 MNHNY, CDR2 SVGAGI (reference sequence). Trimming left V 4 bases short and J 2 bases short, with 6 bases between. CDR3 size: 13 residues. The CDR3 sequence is CASSFRGNQPQHF. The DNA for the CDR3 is TGTGCCAGCAGTTTCAGGGGCAATCAGCCCCAGCATTTT.

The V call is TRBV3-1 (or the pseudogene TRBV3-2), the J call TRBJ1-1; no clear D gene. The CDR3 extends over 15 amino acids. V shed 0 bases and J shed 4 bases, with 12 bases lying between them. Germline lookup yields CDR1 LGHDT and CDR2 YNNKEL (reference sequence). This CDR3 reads CASSQDTPWGTEAFF. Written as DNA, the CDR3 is TGTGCCAGCAGCCAAGATACCCCTTGGGGCACTGAAGCTTTCTTT.

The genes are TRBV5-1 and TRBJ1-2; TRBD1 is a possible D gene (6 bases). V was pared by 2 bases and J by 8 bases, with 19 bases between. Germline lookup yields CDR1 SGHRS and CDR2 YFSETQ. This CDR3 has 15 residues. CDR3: CASSLEASGAGGYTF. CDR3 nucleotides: TGCGCCAGCAGCTTAGAGGCCTCAGGGGCGGGCGGCTACACCTTC.

CDR3 region: CASRALTSGSGELFF. Here the CDR3 DNA reads TGTGCCAGCAGGGCTTTGACTAGCGGGAGCGGGGAGCTGTTTTTT. V usage is TRBV2 and J usage is TRBJ2-2, with 12 bases fitting TRBD2. Germline-derived CDR1 and CDR2 are SNHLY and FYNNEI. V lost 6 bases and J lost 7; bases outside the gene matches: 6. CDR3 length: 15 amino acids.

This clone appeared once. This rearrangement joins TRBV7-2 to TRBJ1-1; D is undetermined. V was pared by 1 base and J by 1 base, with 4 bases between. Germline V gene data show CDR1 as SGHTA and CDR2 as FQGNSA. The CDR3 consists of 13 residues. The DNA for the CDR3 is TGTGCCAGCAGCTTAGACAGGAACACTGAAGCTTTCTTT. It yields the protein CASSLDRNTEAFF.

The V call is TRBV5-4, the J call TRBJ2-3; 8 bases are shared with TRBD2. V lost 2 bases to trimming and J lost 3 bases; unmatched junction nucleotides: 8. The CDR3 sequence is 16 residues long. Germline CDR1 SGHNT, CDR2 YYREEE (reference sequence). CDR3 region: CASSLDGRAGTDTQYF. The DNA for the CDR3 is TGTGCCAGCAGCTTAGACGGGAGGGCCGGGACAGATACGCAGTATTTT.

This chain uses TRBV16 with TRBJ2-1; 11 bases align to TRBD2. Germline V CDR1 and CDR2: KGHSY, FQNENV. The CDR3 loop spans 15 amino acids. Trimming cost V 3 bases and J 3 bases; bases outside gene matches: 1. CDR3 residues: CASSQTSGNYNEQFF. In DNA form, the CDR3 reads TGTGCCAGCAGCCAGACTAGCGGGAACTACAATGAGCAGTTCTTC. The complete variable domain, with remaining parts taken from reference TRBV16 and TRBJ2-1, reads GEEVAQTPKHLVRGEGQKAKLYCAPIKGHSYVFWYQQVLKNEFKFLISFQNENVFDETGMPKERFSAKCLPNSPCSLEIQATKLEDSAVYFCASSQTSGNYNEQFFGPGTRLTVL.

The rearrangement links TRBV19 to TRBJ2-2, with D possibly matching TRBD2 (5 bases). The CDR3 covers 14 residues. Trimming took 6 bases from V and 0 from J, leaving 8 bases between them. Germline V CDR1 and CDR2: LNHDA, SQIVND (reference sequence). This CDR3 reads CASSGLPNTGELFF. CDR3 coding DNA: TGTGCCAGTAGCGGACTCCCGAACACCGGGGAGCTGTTTTTT.

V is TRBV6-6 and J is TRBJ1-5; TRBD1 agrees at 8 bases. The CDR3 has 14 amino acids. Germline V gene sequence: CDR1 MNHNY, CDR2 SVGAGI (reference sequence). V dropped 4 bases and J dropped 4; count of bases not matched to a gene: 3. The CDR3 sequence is CASSLDRGNQPQHF. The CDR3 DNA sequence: TGTGCCAGCAGTTTAGACAGGGGAAATCAGCCCCAGCATTTT.

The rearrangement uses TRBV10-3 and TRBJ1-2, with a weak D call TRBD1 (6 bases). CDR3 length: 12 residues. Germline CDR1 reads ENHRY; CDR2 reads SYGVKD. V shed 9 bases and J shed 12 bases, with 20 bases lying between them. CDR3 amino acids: CAISRGGSTHTF. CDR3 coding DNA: TGTGCCATTTCAAGGGGGGGGTCGACTCACACCTTC.

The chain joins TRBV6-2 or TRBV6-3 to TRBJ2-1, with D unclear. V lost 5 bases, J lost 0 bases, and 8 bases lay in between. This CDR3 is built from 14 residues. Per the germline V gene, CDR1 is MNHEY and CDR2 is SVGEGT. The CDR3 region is CASSTLSSYNEQFF. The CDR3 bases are TGTGCCAGCAGTACCTTAAGCTCCTACAATGAGCAGTTCTTC.

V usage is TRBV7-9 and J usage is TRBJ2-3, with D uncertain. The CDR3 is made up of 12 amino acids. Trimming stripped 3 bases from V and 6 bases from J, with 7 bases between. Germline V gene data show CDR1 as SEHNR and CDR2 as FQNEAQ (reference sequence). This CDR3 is CASSFTADTQYF. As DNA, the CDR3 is TGTGCCAGCAGCTTTACTGCGGATACGCAGTATTTT.

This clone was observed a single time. In DNA, the CDR3 is TGCGCCAGCAGCCAAGACAGGGGAGGAAACACCATATATTTT. Translation: CASSQDRGGNTIYF. V gene TRBV5-1 combines with J gene TRBJ1-3; 8 nucleotides align to TRBD1. The germline CDR1 and CDR2 sequences are SGHRS and YFSETQ. This CDR3 is built from 14 residues. The V segment lost 4 bases and the J segment 4 bases; nucleotides outside the gene matches: 4.

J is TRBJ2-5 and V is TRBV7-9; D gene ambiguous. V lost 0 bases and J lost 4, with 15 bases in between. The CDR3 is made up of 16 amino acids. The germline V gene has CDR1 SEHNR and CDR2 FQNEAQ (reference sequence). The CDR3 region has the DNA TGTGCCAGCAGCTTAGCCGTGGAACTCCGGTCAGAGACCCAGTACTTC. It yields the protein CASSLAVELRSETQYF.

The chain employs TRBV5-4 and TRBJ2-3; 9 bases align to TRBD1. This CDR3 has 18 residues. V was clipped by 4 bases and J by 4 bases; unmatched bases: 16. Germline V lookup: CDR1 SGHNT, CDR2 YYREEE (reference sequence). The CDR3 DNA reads TGTGCCAGCAGCCCCGGGGTAGTTGGGACAGGGATTTCAGATACGCAGTATTTT. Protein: CASSPGVVGTGISDTQYF.

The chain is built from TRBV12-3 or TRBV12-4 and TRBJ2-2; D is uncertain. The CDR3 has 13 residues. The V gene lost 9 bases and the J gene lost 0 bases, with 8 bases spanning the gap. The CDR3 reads CASKSPNTGELFF. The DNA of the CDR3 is TGTGCCAGTAAATCTCCGAACACCGGGGAGCTGTTTTTT.

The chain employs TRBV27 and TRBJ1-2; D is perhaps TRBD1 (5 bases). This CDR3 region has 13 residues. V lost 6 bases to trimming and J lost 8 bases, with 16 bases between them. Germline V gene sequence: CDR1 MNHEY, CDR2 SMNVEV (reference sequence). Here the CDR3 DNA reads TGTGCCAGCAGCTATCCAGGGTCTAGCGGCTACACCTTC. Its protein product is CASSYPGSSGYTF.

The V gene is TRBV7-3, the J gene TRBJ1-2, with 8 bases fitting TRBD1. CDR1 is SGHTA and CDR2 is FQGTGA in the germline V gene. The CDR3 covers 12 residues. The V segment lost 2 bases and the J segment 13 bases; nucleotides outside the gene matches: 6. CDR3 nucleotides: TGTGCCAGCAGCTTAGACCAGGGGGCGCGCACCTTC. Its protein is CASSLDQGARTF. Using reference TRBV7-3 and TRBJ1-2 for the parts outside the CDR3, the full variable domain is GAGVSQTPSNKVTEKGKYVELRCDPISGHTALYWYRQSLGQGPEFLIYFQGTGAADDSGLPNDRFFAVRPEGSVSTLKIQRTERGDSAVYLCASSLDQGARTFGSGTRLTVV.

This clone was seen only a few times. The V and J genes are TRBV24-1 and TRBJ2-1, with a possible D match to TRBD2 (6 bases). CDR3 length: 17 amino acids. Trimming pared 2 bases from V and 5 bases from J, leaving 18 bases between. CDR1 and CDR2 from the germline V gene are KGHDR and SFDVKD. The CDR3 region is CATSDSHQTRNNNEQFF. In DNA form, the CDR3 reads TGTGCCACCAGTGATTCCCACCAGACTAGGAATAACAATGAGCAGTTCTTC.

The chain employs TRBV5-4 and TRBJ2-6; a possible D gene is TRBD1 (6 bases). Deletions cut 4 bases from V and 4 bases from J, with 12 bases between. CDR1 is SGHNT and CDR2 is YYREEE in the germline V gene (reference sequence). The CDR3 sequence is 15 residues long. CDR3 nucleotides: TGTGCCAGCAGCCCGGGACATACCGGGGCCAACGTCCTGACTTTC. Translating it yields CASSPGHTGANVLTF.

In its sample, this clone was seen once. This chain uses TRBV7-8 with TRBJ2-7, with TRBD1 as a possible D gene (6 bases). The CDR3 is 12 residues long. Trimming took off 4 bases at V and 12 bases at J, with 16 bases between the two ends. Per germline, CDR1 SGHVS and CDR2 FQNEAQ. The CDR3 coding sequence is TGTGCCAGCAGCTCCGACCGGGACACAGCGTACTTC. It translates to CASSSDRDTAYF.

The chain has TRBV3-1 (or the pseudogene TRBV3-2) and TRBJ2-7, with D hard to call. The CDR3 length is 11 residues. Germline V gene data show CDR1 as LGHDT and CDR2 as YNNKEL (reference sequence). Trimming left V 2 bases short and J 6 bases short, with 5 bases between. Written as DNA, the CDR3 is TGTGCCAGCAGCCAACAGCTCGAGCAGTACTTC. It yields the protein CASSQQLEQYF.